The present T cell receptor (beta chain) was sequenced within a study of early T cells in non-severe SARS-CoV-2 infection. As for the study in general: Investigators sequenced bulk RNA drawn from unsorted whole blood, and chains remained unpaired.

With 5 bases clipped from V and 0 bases from J, the junction kept 14 bases outside the gene matches. This CDR3 has 18 amino acids. Germline values: CDR1 LNHDA, CDR2 SQIVND (reference sequence). This clonotype was recorded many times. Unique molecular identifiers were added to individual cDNA molecules. Using its own MiXCR run on the 5' RACE reads, TCRdb lists one record per CDR3 protein. The sample includes under 85,000 distinct CDR3 sequences, about an eighth of them seen just once. Here the sequenced sample was whole blood, taken at baseline. This chain uses TRBV19 with TRBJ1-2; 8 positions agree with TRBD1. The receptor was isolated from an adult who was a healthcare worker with PCR-confirmed SARS-CoV-2 infection or an uninfected control (not recorded which). CDR3 sequence: CASSPRSRGRFPNYGYTF. DNA for the CDR3: TGTGCCAGTAGTCCGCGATCCAGGGGGCGCTTTCCTAACTATGGCTACACCTTC.